This T cell receptor (beta chain) comes out of a study of blood T cell repertoires in COVID-19. TCRdb's table, derived via immunoSEQ multiplex PCR, lists solely in-frame clones and lacks some. Among under 95,000 clones listed, 70% to 80% were seen once. This clone has a count of ten or more. From germline, CDR1 is MNHEY and CDR2 SVGAGI. The trim removed 0 bases at V and 4 bases at J, leaving 4 bases unmatched. The CDR3 spans 15 residues. The sample consisted of peripheral blood. The chain has TRBV6-5 and TRBJ2-3; 7 nucleotides align to TRBD1. The receptor was derived from a man between 60 and 75 years old with active or convalescent COVID-19. The DNA of the CDR3 is TGTGCCAGCAGTTACTCACAGGGGATCTCAGATACGCAGTATTTT. This gives the protein CASSYSQGISDTQYF.